The 16 T cell receptor beta chains presented below share a single source sample, sequenced in a study of shared clonotypes between healthy human individuals. Sequencing was performed with immunoSEQ multiplex PCR; in TCRdb, only in-frame clones are kept and a portion is missing. The sample holds 2 million or so clones, 85% to 95% seen once. Sequenced input: naive CD4+ T cells sorted from blood. The subset denotes: CD45RA+ positively selected. These receptors were obtained from a man aged 18 to 30 in good health.

This chain uses TRBV30 with TRBJ2-5; 7 bases fit TRBD2. Trimming took 0 bases from V and 2 from J; bases not matched to a gene: 6. This CDR3 is 15 amino acids long. Germline CDR1 GTSNPN, CDR2 SVGIG (reference sequence). This CDR3 is CAWSVGGGLQETQYF. In DNA form, the CDR3 reads TGTGCCTGGAGTGTTGGGGGAGGGTTACAAGAGACCCAGTACTTC.

This chain links TRBV2 with TRBJ1-2; D not certain. V lost 3 bases, J lost 1 base, and 6 bases lay in between. Germline V lookup: CDR1 SNHLY, CDR2 FYNNEI. This CDR3 region has 13 residues. CDR3 region: CASSDEVNYGYTF. Here the CDR3 DNA reads TGTGCCAGCAGTGATGAGGTTAACTATGGCTACACCTTC. Full variable domain (rest looked up from reference TRBV2 and TRBJ1-2): EPEVTQTPSHQVTQMGQEVILRCVPISNHLYFYWYRQILGQKVEFLVSFYNNEISEKSEIFDDQFSVERPDGSNFTLKIRSTKLEDSAMYFCASSDEVNYGYTFGSGTRLTVV.

The count of this clone is one. This sample also contains other DNA sequences that code for the same CDR3. This sequence joins TRBV6-5 and TRBJ1-1; 7 bases line up with TRBD1. Germline-derived CDR1 and CDR2 are MNHEY and SVGAGI. The CDR3 runs to 13 residues. V lost 4 bases, J lost 7 bases, and 6 bases stayed unmatched. The CDR3 DNA is TGTGCCAGCAGTTCATACAGGGGAAGTGAAGCTTTCTTT. Amino acids: CASSSYRGSEAFF.

The chain carries TRBV5-1 and TRBJ2-7; D may be TRBD1 (6 bases). Trimming removed 4 bases at V and 4 bases at J, with 15 bases between. The CDR3 has 14 residues. The germline V gene encodes CDR1 SGHRS and CDR2 YFSETQ. This CDR3 reads CASSRNRDGYEQYF. The CDR3 coding sequence is TGCGCCAGCAGCCGCAACAGGGATGGGTACGAGCAGTACTTC.

V is TRBV30 and J is TRBJ2-7; 7 bases map to TRBD1. Germline-derived CDR1 and CDR2 are GTSNPN and SVGIG (reference sequence). V trimming: 2 bases; J trimming: 5 bases; junction bases outside the gene matches: 6. The CDR3 spans 13 residues. CDR3 sequence reads: CAWSRGLADEQYF. DNA for the CDR3: TGTGCCTGGAGTAGGGGGCTGGCCGACGAGCAGTACTTC. The full variable domain, its missing parts supplied by reference TRBV30 and TRBJ2-7, is SQTIHQWPATLVQPVGSPLSLECTVEGTSNPNLYWYRQAAGRGLQLLFYSVGIGQISSEVPQNLSASRPQDRQFILSSKKLLLSDSGFYLCAWSRGLADEQYFGPGTRLTVT.

This chain uses TRBV19 with TRBJ1-6; unclear D gene. Germline V gene data show CDR1 as LNHDA and CDR2 as SQIVND (reference sequence). This CDR3 has 17 residues. Deletions cut 3 bases from V and 0 bases from J, with 12 bases between. The CDR3 here is CASSMVFQSSYNSPLHF. CDR3 DNA: TGTGCCAGTAGTATGGTCTTTCAGAGCTCCTATAATTCACCCCTCCACTTT.

This chain links TRBV10-3 with TRBJ1-5; TRBD1 matches 7 bases. Germline values: CDR1 ENHRY, CDR2 SYGVKD. V lost 8 bases to trimming and J lost 2 bases; unmatched junction nucleotides: 6. The CDR3 loop spans 14 amino acids. The CDR3 DNA reads TGTGCCATCTCGGATCAGGGGGGCAATCAGCCCCAGCATTTT. Amino acid sequence: CAISDQGGNQPQHF.

CDR3 in DNA: TGTGCCTGGAGCGGCCGGAGGCCCCGAGATTACGAGCAGTACTTC. This encodes CAWSGRRPRDYEQYF. The chain carries TRBV30 and TRBJ2-7; weak D call: TRBD2 (5 bases). The germline V gene encodes CDR1 GTSNPN and CDR2 SVGIG (reference sequence). V lost 3 bases to trimming and J lost 4 bases, with 19 bases between them. The CDR3 spans 15 residues.

The gene calls are TRBV5-1 and TRBJ2-5; weak D call: TRBD1 (6 bases). CDR1 and CDR2 from the germline V gene are SGHRS and YFSETQ. The CDR3 is made up of 15 amino acids. Trimming left V 4 bases short and J 3 bases short, with 16 bases between. The CDR3 reads CASSPGYGQKETQYF. CDR3 DNA sequence: TGCGCCAGCAGCCCCGGATATGGACAGAAAGAGACCCAGTACTTC.

The chain joins TRBV5-4 to TRBJ1-1; D is possibly TRBD1 (5 bases). The germline CDR1 and CDR2 sequences are SGHNT and YYREEE (reference sequence). Between the trimmed V and J ends, which lost 5 bases and 6 bases, there was a span of 17 bases. This CDR3 is 14 amino acids long. CDR3 nucleotide sequence: TGTGCCAGCAGACCGACGGACATTCTGGCTGAAGCTTTCTTT. Translation gives CASRPTDILAEAFF.

The DNA for the CDR3 is TGTGCCAGCAGAGGACAGGGTCACACCGGGGAGCTGTTTTTT. It is translated as CASRGQGHTGELFF. The chain carries TRBV2 and TRBJ2-2; 8 positions agree with TRBD1. With 6 bases clipped from V and 3 bases from J, the junction kept 3 bases outside the gene matches. The CDR3 is 14 amino acids. Germline CDR1 SNHLY, CDR2 FYNNEI.

This chain connects TRBV4-3 to TRBJ2-3; no firm D call. Looked up from germline, CDR1 is LGHNA and CDR2 is YSLEER. This CDR3 spans 17 amino acids. Trimming left V 0 bases short and J 6 bases short, with 19 bases between. The CDR3 DNA follows: TGCGCCAGCAGCCAAGATAGTAGGGCCCACGTGGGTGATACGCAGTATTTT. Protein product: CASSQDSRAHVGDTQYF.

The rearrangement uses TRBV2 and TRBJ1-1; D is unclear. The V end lost 6 bases, the J end lost 2 bases, and 16 bases lay between the germline ends. The CDR3 extends over 15 amino acids. Germline assignment: CDR1 SNHLY and CDR2 FYNNEI. The CDR3 nucleotides read TGTGCCAGCAGGAGGAACAGAGCGGGTAACACTGAAGCTTTCTTT. This encodes CASRRNRAGNTEAFF.

This clone was found once. The gene calls are TRBV19 and TRBJ2-1; the match to TRBD1 covers 7 bases. CDR1 and CDR2 from the germline V gene are LNHDA and SQIVND (reference sequence). CDR3 size: 14 residues. V was pared by 9 bases and J by 4 bases, with 9 bases of the junction left unmatched. CDR3 amino acids: CASRTGTEYNEQFF. CDR3 nucleotide sequence: TGTGCCAGCCGCACCGGGACAGAGTACAATGAGCAGTTCTTC.

The chain combines TRBV29-1 with TRBJ1-1; no clear D. Germline V gene sequence: CDR1 SQVTM, CDR2 ANQGSEA. Trimming removed 0 bases from V and 0 bases from J, with 8 bases in between. This CDR3 is 14 amino acids long. As DNA, the CDR3 is TGCAGCGTTGAAGATCTGGTTTTGAACACTGAAGCTTTCTTT. Its protein is CSVEDLVLNTEAFF. Full variable domain (missing parts from reference TRBV29-1 and TRBJ1-1): SAVISQKPSRDICQRGTSLTIQCQVDSQVTMMFWYRQQPGQSLTLIATANQGSEATYESGFVIDKFPISRPNLTFSTLTVSNMSPEDSSIYLCSVEDLVLNTEAFFGQGTRLTVV.

This rearrangement joins TRBV2 to TRBJ1-5, with 12 positions matching TRBD1. The CDR3 spans 16 residues. Germline CDR1 reads SNHLY; CDR2 reads FYNNEI. J was trimmed by 4 bases and V by 4 bases; bases with no gene match: 5. As DNA, the CDR3 is TGTGCCAGCAGTGCCGCGGGACAGGGGGCGAATCAGCCCCAGCATTTT. Protein sequence: CASSAAGQGANQPQHF.